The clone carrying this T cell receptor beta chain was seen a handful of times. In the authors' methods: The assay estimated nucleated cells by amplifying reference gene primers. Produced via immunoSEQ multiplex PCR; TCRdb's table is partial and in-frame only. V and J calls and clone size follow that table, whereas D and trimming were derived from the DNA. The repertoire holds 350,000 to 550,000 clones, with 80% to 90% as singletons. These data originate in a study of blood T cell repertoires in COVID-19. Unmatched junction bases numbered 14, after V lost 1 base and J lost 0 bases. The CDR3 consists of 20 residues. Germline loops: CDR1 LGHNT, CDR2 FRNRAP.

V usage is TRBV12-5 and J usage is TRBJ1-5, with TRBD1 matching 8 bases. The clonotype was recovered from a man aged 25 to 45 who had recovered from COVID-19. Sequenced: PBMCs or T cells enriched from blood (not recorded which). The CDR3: CASGLARDRSTPYSNQPQHF. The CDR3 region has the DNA TGTGCTAGTGGTTTGGCCCGGGACAGGAGCACTCCCTATAGCAATCAGCCCCAGCATTTT.